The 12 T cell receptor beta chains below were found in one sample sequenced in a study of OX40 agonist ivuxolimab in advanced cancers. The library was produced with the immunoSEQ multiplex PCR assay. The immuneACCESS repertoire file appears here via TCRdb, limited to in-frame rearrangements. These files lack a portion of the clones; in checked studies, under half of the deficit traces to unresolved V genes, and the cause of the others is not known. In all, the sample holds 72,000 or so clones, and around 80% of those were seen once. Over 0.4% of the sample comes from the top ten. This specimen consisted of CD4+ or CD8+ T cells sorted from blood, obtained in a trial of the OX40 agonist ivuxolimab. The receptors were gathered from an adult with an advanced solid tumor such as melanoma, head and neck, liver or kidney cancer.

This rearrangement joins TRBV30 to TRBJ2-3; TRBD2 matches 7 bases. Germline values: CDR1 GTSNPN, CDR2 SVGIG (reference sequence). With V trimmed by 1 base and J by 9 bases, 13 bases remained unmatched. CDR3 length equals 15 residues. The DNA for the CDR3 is TGTGCCTGGAGTGATTCCGGCCCGGGGGGTTGGACGCAGTATTTT. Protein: CAWSDSGPGGWTQYF.

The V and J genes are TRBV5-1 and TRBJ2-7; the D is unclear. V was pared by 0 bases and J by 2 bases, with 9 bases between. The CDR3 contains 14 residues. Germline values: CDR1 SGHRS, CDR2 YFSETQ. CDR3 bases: TGCGCCAGCAGCTTGGTCGACCAAACCTACGAGCAGTACTTC. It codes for CASSLVDQTYEQYF.

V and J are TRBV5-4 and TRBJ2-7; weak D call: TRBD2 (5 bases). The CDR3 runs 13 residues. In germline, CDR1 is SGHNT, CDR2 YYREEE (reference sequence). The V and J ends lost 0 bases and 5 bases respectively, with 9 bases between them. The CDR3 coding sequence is TGTGCCAGCAGCTTGGTGAGCGGAAACGAGCAGTACTTC. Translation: CASSLVSGNEQYF.

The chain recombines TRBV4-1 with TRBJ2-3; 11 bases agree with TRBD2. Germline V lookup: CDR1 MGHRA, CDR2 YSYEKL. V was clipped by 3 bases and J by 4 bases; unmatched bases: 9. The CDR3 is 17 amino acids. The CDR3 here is CASSHSRGSGRADTQYF. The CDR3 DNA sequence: TGCGCCAGCAGCCACTCCCGGGGTAGCGGGAGGGCAGATACGCAGTATTTT.

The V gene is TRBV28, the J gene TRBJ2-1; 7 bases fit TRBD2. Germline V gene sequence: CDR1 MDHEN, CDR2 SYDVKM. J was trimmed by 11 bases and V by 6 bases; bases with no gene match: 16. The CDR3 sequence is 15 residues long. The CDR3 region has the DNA TGTGCCAGCAGCACAGCGGGATTTTCTACAATGAAGCAGTTCTTC. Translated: CASSTAGFSTMKQFF.

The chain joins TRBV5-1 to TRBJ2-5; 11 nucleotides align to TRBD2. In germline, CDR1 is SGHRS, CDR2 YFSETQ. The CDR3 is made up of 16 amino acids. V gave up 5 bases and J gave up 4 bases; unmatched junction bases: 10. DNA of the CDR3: TGCGCCAGCAGTTTCACCACTAGCGGGGGTCCAGAGACCCAGTACTTC. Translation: CASSFTTSGGPETQYF.

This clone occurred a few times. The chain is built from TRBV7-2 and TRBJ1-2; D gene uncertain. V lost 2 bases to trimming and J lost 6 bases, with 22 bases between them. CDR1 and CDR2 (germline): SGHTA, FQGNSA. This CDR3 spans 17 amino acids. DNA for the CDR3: TGTGCCAGCAGCTTAACCCGCGGTGGCAGGTCTAGTGATGGCTACACCTTC. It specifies CASSLTRGGRSSDGYTF.

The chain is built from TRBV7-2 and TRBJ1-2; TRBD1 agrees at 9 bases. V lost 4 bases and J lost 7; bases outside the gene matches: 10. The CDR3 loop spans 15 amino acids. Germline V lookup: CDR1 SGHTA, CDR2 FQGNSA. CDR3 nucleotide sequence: TGTGCCAGCAGCTCGAGACAGGGGGGGACGAGTGGCTACACCTTC. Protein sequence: CASSSRQGGTSGYTF.

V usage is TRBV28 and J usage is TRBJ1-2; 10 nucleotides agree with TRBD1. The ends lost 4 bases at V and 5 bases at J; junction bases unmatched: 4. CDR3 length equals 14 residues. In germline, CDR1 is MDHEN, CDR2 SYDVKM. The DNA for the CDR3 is TGTGCCAGCAGTTCCGACAGGGGGCGATATGGCTACACCTTC. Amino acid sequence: CASSSDRGRYGYTF.

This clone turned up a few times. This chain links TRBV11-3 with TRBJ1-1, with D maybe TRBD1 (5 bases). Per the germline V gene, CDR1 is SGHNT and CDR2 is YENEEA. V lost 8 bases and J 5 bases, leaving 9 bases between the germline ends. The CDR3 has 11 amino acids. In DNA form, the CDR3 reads TGTGCCAGCCGAGGGGTTACTGAAGCTTTCTTT. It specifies CASRGVTEAFF.

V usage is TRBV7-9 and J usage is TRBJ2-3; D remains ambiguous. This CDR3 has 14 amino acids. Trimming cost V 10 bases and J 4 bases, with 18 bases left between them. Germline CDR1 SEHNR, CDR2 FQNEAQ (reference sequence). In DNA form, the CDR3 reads TGTGCCACTAGACCGGGTTCTGGGTCAGATACGCAGTATTTT. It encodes CATRPGSGSDTQYF.

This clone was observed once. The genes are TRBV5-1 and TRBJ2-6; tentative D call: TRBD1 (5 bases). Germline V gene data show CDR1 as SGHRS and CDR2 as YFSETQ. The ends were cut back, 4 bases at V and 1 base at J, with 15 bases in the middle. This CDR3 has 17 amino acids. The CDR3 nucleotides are TGCGCCAGCAGCCCGTATACTCAGGGTTCTGGGGCCAACGTCCTGACTTTC. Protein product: CASSPYTQGSGANVLTF.